This T cell receptor beta chain was found in a study of Tregs in tolerant kidney transplant recipients. Here immunoSEQ multiplex PCR was the method, and the copy in TCRdb shows in-frame clones only, minus some. Of hundreds of thousands of clones detected, roughly 80% appear once; the ten largest clones hold 0.5% to 0.65%. Trimming took off 0 bases at V and 5 bases at J, with 11 bases between the two ends. Germline V lookup: CDR1 MNHEY, CDR2 SVGAGI. There are 15 residues in the CDR3. This sequence was found in a human donor in good health. What was sequenced was CD4+ T cells from blood. The chain recombines TRBV6-5 with TRBJ2-1; D call uncertain. The CDR3 region is CASSYSPSGHNEQFF. The CDR3 DNA sequence: TGTGCCAGCAGTTACTCGCCGAGTGGGCACAATGAGCAGTTCTTC.